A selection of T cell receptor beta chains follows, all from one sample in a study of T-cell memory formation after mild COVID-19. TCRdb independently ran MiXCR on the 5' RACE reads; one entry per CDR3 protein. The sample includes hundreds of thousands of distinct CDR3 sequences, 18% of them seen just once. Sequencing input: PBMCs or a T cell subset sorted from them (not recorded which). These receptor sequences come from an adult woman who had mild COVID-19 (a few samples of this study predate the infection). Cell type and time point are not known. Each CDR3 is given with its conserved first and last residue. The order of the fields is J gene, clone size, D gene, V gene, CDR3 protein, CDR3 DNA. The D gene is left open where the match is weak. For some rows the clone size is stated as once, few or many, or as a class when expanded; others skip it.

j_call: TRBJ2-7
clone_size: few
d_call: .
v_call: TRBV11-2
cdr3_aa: CASSFVPWAVTYEQYF
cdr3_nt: TGTGCCAGCAGTTTCGTCCCTTGGGCGGTAACCTACGAGCAGTACTTC

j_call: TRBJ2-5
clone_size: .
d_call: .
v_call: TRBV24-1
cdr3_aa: CATRSGERETQYF
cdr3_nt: TGTGCCACCAGGTCAGGGGAGCGCGAGACCCAGTACTTC

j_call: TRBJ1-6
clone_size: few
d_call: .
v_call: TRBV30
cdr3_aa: CAWKGGSPLHF
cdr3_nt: TGTGCCTGGAAGGGGGGTTCACCCCTCCACTTT

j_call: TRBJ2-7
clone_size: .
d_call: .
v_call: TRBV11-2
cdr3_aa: CASSLELANEQYF
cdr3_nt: TGTGCCAGCAGCTTAGAGCTAGCGAACGAGCAGTACTTC

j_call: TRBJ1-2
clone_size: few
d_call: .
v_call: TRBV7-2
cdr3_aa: CASSPGGGSSYGYTF
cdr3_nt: TGTGCCAGCAGCCCGGGCGGAGGGAGTTCCTATGGCTACACCTTC

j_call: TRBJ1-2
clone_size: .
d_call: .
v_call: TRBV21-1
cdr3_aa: CASSIEGGYTF
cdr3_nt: TGTGCCAGCAGCATCGAGGGGGGCTACACCTTC

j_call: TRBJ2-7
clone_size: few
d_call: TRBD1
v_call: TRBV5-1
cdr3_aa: CASSTGQVHYEQYF
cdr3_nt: TGCGCCAGCAGCACCGGACAGGTGCACTACGAGCAGTACTTC

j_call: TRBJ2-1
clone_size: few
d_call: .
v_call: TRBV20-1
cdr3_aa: CSARRADSYNEQFF
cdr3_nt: TGCAGTGCTAGACGAGCGGACTCCTACAATGAGCAGTTCTTC

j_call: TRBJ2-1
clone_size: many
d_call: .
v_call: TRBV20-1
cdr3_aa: CSAESYTSYNEQFF
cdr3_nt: TGCAGTGCAGAGAGCTACACCTCCTACAATGAGCAGTTCTTC

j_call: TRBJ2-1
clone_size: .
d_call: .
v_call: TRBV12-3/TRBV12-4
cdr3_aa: CASEGVDNEQFF
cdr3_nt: TGTGCCAGCGAGGGAGTAGACAATGAGCAGTTCTTC

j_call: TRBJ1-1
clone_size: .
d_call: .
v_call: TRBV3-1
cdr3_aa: CASSRGRPNTEAFF
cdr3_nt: TGTGCCAGCAGCCGGGGACGTCCGAACACTGAAGCTTTCTTT

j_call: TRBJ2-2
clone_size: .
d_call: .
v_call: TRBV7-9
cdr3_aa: CASSRSAYTGELFF
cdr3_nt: TGTGCCAGCAGCCGTTCGGCATACACCGGGGAGCTGTTTTTT

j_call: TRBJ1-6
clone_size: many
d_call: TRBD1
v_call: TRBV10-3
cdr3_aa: CAISDPPQGARGSPLHF
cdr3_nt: TGTGCCATCAGTGATCCGCCCCAGGGGGCTAGGGGTTCACCCCTCCACTTT

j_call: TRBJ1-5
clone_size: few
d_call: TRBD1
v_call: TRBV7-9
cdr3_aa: CASSLQGARQPQHF
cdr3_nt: TGTGCCAGCAGCTTACAGGGGGCGAGGCAGCCCCAGCATTTT

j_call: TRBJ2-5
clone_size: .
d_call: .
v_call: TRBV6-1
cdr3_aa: CASSPRTTRSETQYF
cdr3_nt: TGTGCCAGCAGCCCCCGGACTACCCGGAGTGAGACCCAGTACTTC

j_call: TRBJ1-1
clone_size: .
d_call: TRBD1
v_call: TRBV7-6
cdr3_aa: CASSSETGAWGTEAFF
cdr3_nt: TGTGCCAGCAGCTCCGAGACAGGGGCTTGGGGCACTGAAGCTTTCTTT

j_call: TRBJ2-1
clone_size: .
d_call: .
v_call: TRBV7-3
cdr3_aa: CASSLTPAGYGDEQFF
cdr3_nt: TGTGCCAGCAGCTTAACTCCGGCTGGATACGGTGATGAGCAGTTCTTC

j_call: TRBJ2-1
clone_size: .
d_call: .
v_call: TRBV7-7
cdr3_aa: CASSQKLLSYNEQFF
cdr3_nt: TGTGCTAGCAGCCAAAAGCTCCTCTCCTACAATGAGCAGTTCTTC

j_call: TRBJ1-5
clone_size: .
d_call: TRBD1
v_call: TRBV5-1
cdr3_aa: CASSLGGTGLISNQPQHF
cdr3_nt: TGCGCCAGCAGCTTGGGAGGGACAGGACTGATTAGCAATCAGCCCCAGCATTTT

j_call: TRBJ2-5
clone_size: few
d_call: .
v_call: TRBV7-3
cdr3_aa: CASSPGFGALGETQYF
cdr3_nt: TGTGCCAGCAGTCCAGGCTTCGGGGCTTTGGGGGAGACCCAGTACTTC

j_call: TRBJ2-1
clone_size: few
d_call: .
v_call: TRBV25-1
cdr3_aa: CASSALWGPNEQFF
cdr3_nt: TGTGCCAGCAGTGCCCTCTGGGGGCCAAATGAGCAGTTCTTC

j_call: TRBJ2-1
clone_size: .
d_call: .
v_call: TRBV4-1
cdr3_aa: CASSHLLTVYNEQFF
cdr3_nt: TGCGCCAGCAGCCACCTCCTGACAGTTTACAATGAGCAGTTCTTC

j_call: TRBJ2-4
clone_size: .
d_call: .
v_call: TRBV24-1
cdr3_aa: CATIPRLFSKNIQYF
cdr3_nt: TGTGCCACCATTCCCCGACTGTTTTCCAAAAACATTCAGTACTTC

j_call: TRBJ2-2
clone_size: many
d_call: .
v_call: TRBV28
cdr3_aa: CASGGITSGELFF
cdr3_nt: TGTGCCAGCGGGGGGATTACTTCCGGGGAGCTGTTTTTT

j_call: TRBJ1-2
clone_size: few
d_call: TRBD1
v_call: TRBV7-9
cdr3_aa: CASSWDRLNYGYTF
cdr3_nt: TGTGCCAGCAGCTGGGACAGACTCAACTATGGCTACACCTTC

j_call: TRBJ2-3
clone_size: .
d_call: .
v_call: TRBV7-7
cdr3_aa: CASSLEQGTDTQYF
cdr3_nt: TGTGCCAGCAGCTTGGAACAGGGCACAGATACGCAGTATTTT

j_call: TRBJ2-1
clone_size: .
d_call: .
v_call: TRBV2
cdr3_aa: CATRSGAYNEQFF
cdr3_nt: TGTGCCACCCGGTCAGGCGCCTACAATGAGCAGTTCTTC

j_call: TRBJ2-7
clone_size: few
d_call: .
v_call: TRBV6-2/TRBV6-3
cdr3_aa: CASSYGLHGTSYEQYF
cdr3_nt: TGTGCCAGCAGTTATGGTCTTCACGGGACCTCCTACGAGCAGTACTTC

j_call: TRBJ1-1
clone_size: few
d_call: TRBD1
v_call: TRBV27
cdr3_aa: CASSGQGARTEAFF
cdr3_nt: TGTGCCAGCAGTGGTCAGGGGGCGCGGACTGAAGCTTTCTTT

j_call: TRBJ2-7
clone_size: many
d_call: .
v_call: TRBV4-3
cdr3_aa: CASSRRLVFYEQYF
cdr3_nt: TGCGCCAGCAGCCGGAGACTAGTTTTCTACGAGCAGTACTTC

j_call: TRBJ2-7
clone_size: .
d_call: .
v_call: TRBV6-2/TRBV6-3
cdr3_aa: CASSYSRQVISYEQYF
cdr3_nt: TGTGCCAGCAGTTACTCGAGGCAGGTGATCTCCTACGAGCAGTACTTC

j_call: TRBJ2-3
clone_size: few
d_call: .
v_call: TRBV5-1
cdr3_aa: CASSLDPSTDTQYF
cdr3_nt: TGCGCCAGCAGCTTAGACCCGTCCACAGATACGCAGTATTTT

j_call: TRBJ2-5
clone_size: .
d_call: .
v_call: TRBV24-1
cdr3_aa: CATSVPFRGKETQYF
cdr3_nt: TGTGCCACCAGTGTCCCCTTTCGCGGGAAAGAGACCCAGTACTTC

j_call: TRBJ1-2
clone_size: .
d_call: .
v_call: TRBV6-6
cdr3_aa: CASSYSGGGYTF
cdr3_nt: TGTGCCAGCAGTTACTCGGGGGGAGGCTACACCTTC

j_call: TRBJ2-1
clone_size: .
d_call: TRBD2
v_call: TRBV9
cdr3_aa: CASSFALAGGRNEQFF
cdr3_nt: TGTGCCAGCAGCTTCGCACTAGCGGGAGGGCGGAATGAGCAGTTCTTC

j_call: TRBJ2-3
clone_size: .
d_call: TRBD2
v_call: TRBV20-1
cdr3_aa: CSARGGLAGGPSHTQYF
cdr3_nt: TGCAGTGCTAGAGGCGGGCTAGCGGGGGGGCCCTCCCATACGCAGTATTTT

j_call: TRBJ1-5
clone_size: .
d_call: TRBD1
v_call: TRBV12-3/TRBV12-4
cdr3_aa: CASSRGQGAPNQPQHF
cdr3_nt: TGTGCCAGCAGCCGGGGACAGGGGGCCCCCAATCAGCCCCAGCATTTT

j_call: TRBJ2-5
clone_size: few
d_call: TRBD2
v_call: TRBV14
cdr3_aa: CASSKGLAVQETQYF
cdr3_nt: TGTGCCAGCAGCAAGGGACTAGCGGTTCAAGAGACCCAGTACTTC

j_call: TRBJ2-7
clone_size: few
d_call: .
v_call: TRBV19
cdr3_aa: CASSSRGLYEQYF
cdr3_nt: TGTGCCAGTAGTTCTCGGGGACTCTACGAGCAGTACTTC

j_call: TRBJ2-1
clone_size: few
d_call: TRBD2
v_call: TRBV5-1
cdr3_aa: CASSGGSRNEQFF
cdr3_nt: TGCGCCAGCAGCGGCGGGAGCCGTAATGAGCAGTTCTTC

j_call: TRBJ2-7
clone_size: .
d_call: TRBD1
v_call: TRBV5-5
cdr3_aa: CASTSGTGTYEQYF
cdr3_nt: TGTGCCAGCACCTCTGGGACAGGAACCTACGAGCAGTACTTC

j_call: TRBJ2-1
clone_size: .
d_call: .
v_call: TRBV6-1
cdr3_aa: CASSELGDGYNEQFF
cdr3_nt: TGTGCCAGCAGTGAATTGGGGGATGGGTACAATGAGCAGTTCTTC

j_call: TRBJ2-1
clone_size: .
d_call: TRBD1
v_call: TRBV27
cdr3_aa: CASNTGTGVYNEQFF
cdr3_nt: TGTGCCAGCAACACCGGGACAGGAGTCTACAATGAGCAGTTCTTC

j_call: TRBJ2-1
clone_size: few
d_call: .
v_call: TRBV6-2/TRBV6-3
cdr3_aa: CASSRTGSRIYNEQFF
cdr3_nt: TGTGCCAGCAGCCGTACGGGGAGCAGAATCTACAATGAGCAGTTCTTC

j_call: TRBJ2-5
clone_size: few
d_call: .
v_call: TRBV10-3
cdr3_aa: CAIRALGETQYF
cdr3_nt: TGTGCCATCAGGGCCCTAGGAGAGACCCAGTACTTC

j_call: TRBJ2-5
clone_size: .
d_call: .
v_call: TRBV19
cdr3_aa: CASSTRGGWQYF
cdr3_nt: TGTGCCAGTAGTACCCGGGGTGGATGGCAGTACTTC

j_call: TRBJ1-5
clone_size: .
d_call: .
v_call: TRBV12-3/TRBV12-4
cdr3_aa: CASSQRAYSNQPQHF
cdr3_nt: TGTGCCAGCAGTCAACGGGCATATAGCAATCAGCCCCAGCATTTT

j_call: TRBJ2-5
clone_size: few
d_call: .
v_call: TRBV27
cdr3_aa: CASSLSQGARETQYF
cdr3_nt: TGTGCCAGCAGTTTATCACAAGGGGCCCGTGAGACCCAGTACTTC

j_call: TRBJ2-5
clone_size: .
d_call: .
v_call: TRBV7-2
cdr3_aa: CASSLGRRQETQYF
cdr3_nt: TGTGCCAGCAGCTTAGGAAGACGGCAGGAGACCCAGTACTTC

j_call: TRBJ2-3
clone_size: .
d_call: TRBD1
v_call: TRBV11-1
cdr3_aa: CASSPEQGSPDTQYF
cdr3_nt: TGTGCCAGCAGCCCGGAACAGGGGAGCCCAGATACGCAGTATTTT

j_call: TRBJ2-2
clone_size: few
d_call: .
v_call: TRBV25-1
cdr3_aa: CASSGAGRGTNTGELFF
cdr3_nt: TGTGCCAGCAGTGGAGCGGGCAGGGGAACGAACACCGGGGAGCTGTTTTTT

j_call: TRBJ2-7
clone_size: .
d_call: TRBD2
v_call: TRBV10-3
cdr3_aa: CATALGRRGDEQYF
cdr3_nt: TGTGCCACCGCCCTAGGGCGGCGGGGGGACGAGCAGTACTTC

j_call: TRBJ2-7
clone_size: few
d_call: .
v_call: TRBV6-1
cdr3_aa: CASRADYRDTYEQYF
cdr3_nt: TGTGCCAGCAGGGCAGACTACAGGGATACCTACGAGCAGTACTTC

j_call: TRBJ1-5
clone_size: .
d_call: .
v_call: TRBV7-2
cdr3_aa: CASSHQGQGQPQHF
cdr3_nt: TGTGCCAGCAGCCATCAGGGTCAGGGTCAGCCCCAGCATTTT

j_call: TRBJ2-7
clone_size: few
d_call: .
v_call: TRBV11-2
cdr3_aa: CASSNRDNSYEQYF
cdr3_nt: TGTGCCAGCAGCAACCGGGACAATTCCTACGAGCAGTACTTC

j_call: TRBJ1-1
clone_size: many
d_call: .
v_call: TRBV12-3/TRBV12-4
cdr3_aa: CASSLGGVRNTEAFF
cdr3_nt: TGTGCCAGCAGTTTAGGAGGGGTCCGGAACACTGAAGCTTTCTTT

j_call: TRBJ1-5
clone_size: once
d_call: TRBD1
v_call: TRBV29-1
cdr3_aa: CSVRQGAYQPQHF
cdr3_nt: TGCAGCGTAAGACAGGGGGCTTATCAGCCCCAGCATTTT

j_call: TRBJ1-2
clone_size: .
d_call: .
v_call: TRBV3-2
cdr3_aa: CASSQDPAEYYGYTF
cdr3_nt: TGTGCCAGCAGCCAAGATCCCGCGGAATACTATGGCTACACCTTC

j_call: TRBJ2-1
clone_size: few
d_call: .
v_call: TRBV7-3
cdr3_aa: CASSPRPSTDNEQFF
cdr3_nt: TGTGCCAGCAGCCCGCGTCCCAGTACCGACAATGAGCAGTTCTTC